This T cell receptor (beta chain) was recovered during a study of cytomegalovirus exposure and HLA in healthy donors. As for the study in general: The Caucasian-associated ancestry cluster held around four fifths of more than 350 genotyped donors.

Healthy people donating bone marrow made up the donors. Concerning this clone itself: No antigen is known for it.

The PCR contained 60 Vbeta and 13 Jbeta primers. The repertoire was sequenced with immunoSEQ multiplex PCR; TCRdb's copy has only in-frame clones and lacks some. This repertoire shows some 130,000 clones, approximately 61% found once; its top ten account for 1.5% to 2%. Study-wide findings and caveats: Other equally common chains were less clonally expanded than HLA-associated TCR beta chains, a later analysis showed. Analysis was carried out at a later point, and it linked a missense DCLRE1C variant to TCR beta V- and J-gene trimming.

V dropped 4 bases and J dropped 1; count of bases not matched to a gene: 8. Germline CDR1 is SGHNT and CDR2 is YYREEE (reference sequence). The CDR3 contains 16 residues. The origin of this receptor is a human donor in good health. This rearrangement joins TRBV5-4 to TRBJ2-3; 8 bases match TRBD1. Sequencing was performed on PBMCs. In DNA, the CDR3 is TGTGCCAGCAGCCGGAAACAGACAGGGGGCACAGATACGCAGTATTTT. Its translation is CASSRKQTGGTDTQYF. Full variable domain (missing parts from reference TRBV5-4 and TRBJ2-3): ETGVTQSPTHLIKTRGQQVTLRCSSQSGHNTVSWYQQALGQGPQFIFQYYREEENGRGNFPPRFSGLQFPNYSSELNVNALELDDSALYLCASSRKQTGGTDTQYFGPGTRLTVL.